These 29 T cell receptor beta chains were sequenced from one sample in a study of shared clonotypes between healthy human individuals. The assay was immunoSEQ multiplex PCR, and TCRdb's table has in-frame clones only and misses some. The repertoire holds 2 million to 2.5 million clones, with approximately 90% as singletons. The source material was naive CD4+ T cells from PBMCs. Stated subset: CD45RA+ positively selected. Receptors were obtained from a man aged 18 to 29 in good health. Some clones in this sample may be carry-over from other donors' samples.

The chain employs TRBV5-1 and TRBJ2-5; D uncertain. Germline V gene lookup returns CDR1 SGHRS and CDR2 YFSETQ. The CDR3 loop spans 14 amino acids. Deletions cut 2 bases from V and 5 bases from J, with 13 bases between. The CDR3 loop is CASSLLIEGETQYF. Written as DNA, the CDR3 is TGCGCCAGCAGCTTACTCATAGAAGGGGAGACCCAGTACTTC.

This rearrangement joins TRBV5-1 to TRBJ2-3; 8 bases are shared with TRBD2. CDR3 length equals 14 residues. The V gene end was trimmed by 3 bases and the J gene end by 5 bases; junction bases not matched to a gene: 5. From germline, CDR1 is SGHRS and CDR2 YFSETQ. The chain's CDR3 is CASSWTTSGDTQYF. The CDR3 DNA sequence: TGCGCCAGCAGCTGGACAACTAGCGGAGATACGCAGTATTTT.

For this clone: Other DNA sequences in the same sample also yield this CDR3. The chain links TRBV7-3 to TRBJ2-5, with D unresolved. Trimming removed 5 bases from V and 1 base from J, with 11 bases in between. Germline-derived CDR1 and CDR2 are SGHTA and FQGTGA. This CDR3 has 14 amino acids. This CDR3 reads CASSRGGPQETQYF. CDR3 DNA: TGTGCCAGCAGCCGAGGTGGGCCCCAAGAGACCCAGTACTTC.

J is TRBJ1-3 and V is TRBV5-1; TRBD1 is a possible D gene (5 bases). Between the trimmed V and J ends, which lost 4 bases and 0 bases, there was a span of 11 bases. CDR3 length equals 15 residues. The germline V gene has CDR1 SGHRS and CDR2 YFSETQ. CDR3 protein: CASSPNGGSGNTIYF. CDR3 nucleotides: TGCGCCAGCAGCCCGAACGGGGGCTCTGGAAACACCATATATTTT.

This clone has only one observation. For the CDR3, the DNA is TGCGCCAGCTCGGGCGCGGGGATCTACGAGCAGTACTTC. This codes for CASSGAGIYEQYF. This chain links TRBV5-1 with TRBJ2-7; a weak D match, TRBD2 (6 bases). V dropped 7 bases and J dropped 3 bases, with 14 bases sitting between them. The CDR3 runs 13 residues. Germline values: CDR1 SGHRS, CDR2 YFSETQ.

The chain employs TRBV5-1 and TRBJ1-5; possibly TRBD1 for D (5 bases). The germline gives CDR1 SGHRS, CDR2 YFSETQ. The ends were cut back, 4 bases at V and 4 bases at J, with 12 bases in the middle. CDR3 length: 14 amino acids. The CDR3 DNA is TGCGCCAGCAGCGATGGACAAGCTAATCAGCCCCAGCATTTT. Its translation is CASSDGQANQPQHF.

This clone was counted a few times. Other DNA sequences from this sample encode an identical CDR3 as well. The rearrangement joins TRBV7-2 to TRBJ2-1; D is perhaps TRBD1 (7 bases). The CDR3 is 16 residues long. V was shortened by 5 bases and J by 3 bases, with 17 bases between the two germline ends. Per germline, CDR1 SGHTA and CDR2 FQGNSA. CDR3 sequence (DNA): TGTGCCAGCAGCCTAAGGGGGCTAGCGCTCTACAATGAGCAGTTCTTC. Its protein is CASSLRGLALYNEQFF.

The chain uses TRBV6-1 and TRBJ1-1; D gene uncertain. Looked up from germline, CDR1 is MNHNS and CDR2 is SASEGT. This CDR3 is 14 amino acids long. V was pared by 0 bases and J by 7 bases, with 12 bases between. The CDR3 bases are TGTGCCAGCAGTGAAGCGCCGTCACGTGTTGAAGCTTTCTTT. It is translated as CASSEAPSRVEAFF.

The chain joins TRBV28 to TRBJ1-5; 7 nucleotides align to TRBD1. The CDR3 consists of 14 residues. Per the germline V gene, CDR1 is MDHEN and CDR2 is SYDVKM. After removal of 5 bases from V and 4 bases from J, the junction contained 5 bases not matched to a gene. This chain's CDR3 is CASSTTGANQPQHF. The CDR3 DNA reads as TGTGCCAGCAGTACAACAGGGGCAAATCAGCCCCAGCATTTT.

J is TRBJ1-2 and V is TRBV19, with a tentative D call TRBD1 (5 bases). This CDR3 spans 15 amino acids. The ends were cut back, 7 bases at V and 4 bases at J, with 19 bases in the middle. Germline V lookup: CDR1 LNHDA, CDR2 SQIVND (reference sequence). CDR3 sequence (DNA): TGTGCCAGTACCCCCACCTGGGACCCCAGCTATGGCTACACCTTC. Protein product: CASTPTWDPSYGYTF.

V gene TRBV2 combines with J gene TRBJ2-5, with TRBD1 matching over 10 bases. Losses at the gene ends were 3 bases for V and 5 bases for J; bases not matched to a gene: 9. From germline, CDR1 is SNHLY and CDR2 FYNNEI. There are 16 residues in the CDR3. The DNA of the CDR3 is TGTGCCAGCAGTGATCAGACAGGGGGCTGGGGGGAGACCCAGTACTTC. This translates into CASSDQTGGWGETQYF.

This chain uses TRBV5-4 with TRBJ2-2; D uncertain. Per germline, CDR1 SGHNT and CDR2 YYREEE (reference sequence). Trimming cost V 6 bases and J 7 bases, with 10 bases left between them. The length of the CDR3 is 12 residues. The chain's CDR3 is CASTPVGGELFF. CDR3 DNA sequence: TGTGCCAGCACCCCTGTCGGCGGGGAGCTGTTTTTT.

This sequence joins TRBV11-3 and TRBJ2-1; maybe TRBD2 (6 bases). CDR1 is SGHNT, CDR2 YENEEA, per germline. The V and J ends lost 0 bases and 5 bases respectively, with 14 bases between them. The CDR3 runs to 16 residues. CDR3 sequence: CASSLDKGGGNNEQFF. In nucleotides, the CDR3 is TGTGCCAGCAGCTTAGACAAGGGAGGAGGGAACAATGAGCAGTTCTTC.

This clone was seen just once. The V call is TRBV19, the J call TRBJ2-1; 10 bases are shared with TRBD2. The ends lost 3 bases at V and 0 bases at J; junction bases unmatched: 5. CDR1 and CDR2 from the germline V gene are LNHDA and SQIVND (reference sequence). This CDR3 region has 17 residues. CDR3 nucleotide sequence: TGTGCCAGTAGTATGGGACTAGCGTTGAGCTCCTACAATGAGCAGTTCTTC. It translates to CASSMGLALSSYNEQFF.

The CDR3 DNA follows: TGCGCCAGCAGCTTGGGTACTAGCGGGGAGCTGTTTTTT. Translation: CASSLGTSGELFF. The chain has TRBV5-1 and TRBJ2-2, with D possibly being TRBD2 (5 bases). Germline V lookup: CDR1 SGHRS, CDR2 YFSETQ. The CDR3 length is 13 residues. Trimming removed 0 bases at V and 7 bases at J, with 7 bases between.

This clone was seen a single time. The J gene is TRBJ1-2, the V gene TRBV28; no reliable D call. The CDR3 loop spans 15 amino acids. CDR1 MDHEN and CDR2 SYDVKM come from the germline V gene. V shed 3 bases and J shed 2 bases, with 13 bases lying between them. CDR3 in DNA: TGTGCCAGCAGTTTCCCCGGTCAGATCAACTATGGCTACACCTTC. Protein sequence: CASSFPGQINYGYTF.

This clone was found once. The chain carries TRBV18 and TRBJ2-5; either TRBD1 or TRBD2 may supply D (5 bases each). Per the germline V gene, CDR1 is KGHSH and CDR2 is LQKENI. Trimming removed 6 bases at V and 5 bases at J, with 10 bases between. The CDR3 consists of 12 residues. The chain's CDR3 is CASSGPEETQYF. CDR3 nucleotide sequence: TGTGCCAGCTCGGGACCGGAGGAGACCCAGTACTTC.

The genes are TRBV15 and TRBJ1-4; TRBD1 is a possible D gene (6 bases). Germline loops: CDR1 LNHNV, CDR2 YYDKDF (reference sequence). This CDR3 has 16 residues. The ends were cut back, 0 bases at V and 8 bases at J, with 16 bases in the middle. In nucleotides, the CDR3 is TGTGCCACCAGCAGAGATTGGAACAGGGCTGGCGAAAAACTGTTTTTT. Translated, it gives CATSRDWNRAGEKLFF. Variable domain in full (rest from reference TRBV15 and TRBJ1-4): DAMVIQNPRYQVTQFGKPVTLSCSQTLNHNVMYWYQQKSSQAPKLLFHYYDKDFNNEADTPDNFQSRRPNTSFCFLDIRSPGLGDTAMYLCATSRDWNRAGEKLFFGSGTQLSVL.

The DNA of the CDR3 is TGTGCCAGCAGTCGTGCCGGGACTACCGCCTACGAGCAGTACTTC. Amino acid sequence: CASSRAGTTAYEQYF. The chain recombines TRBV27 with TRBJ2-7, with 7 bases aligning to TRBD2. J lost 2 bases, V lost 5 bases, and 9 bases had no gene match. The CDR3 covers 15 residues. Germline lookup yields CDR1 MNHEY and CDR2 SMNVEV (reference sequence).

As concerns this clone: This CDR3 is also generated by other DNA sequences in the sample. The chain is built from TRBV7-2 and TRBJ2-7; D gene ambiguous. The CDR3 is made up of 12 amino acids. V was shortened by 0 bases and J by 4 bases, with 4 bases between the two germline ends. Per germline, CDR1 SGHTA and CDR2 FQGNSA. CDR3 region: CASSLALYEQYF. The CDR3 DNA reads TGTGCCAGCAGCTTAGCCTTGTACGAGCAGTACTTC.

The chain is built from TRBV7-2 and TRBJ2-1; TRBD1 might be the D (6 bases). Looked up from germline, CDR1 is SGHTA and CDR2 is FQGNSA. The V end lost 1 base, the J end lost 8 bases, and 15 bases lay between the germline ends. This CDR3 is 15 amino acids long. CDR3 DNA sequence: TGTGCCAGCAGCTTAGGCCAGGGGTCGGGCTATGAGCAGTTCTTC. It is translated as CASSLGQGSGYEQFF.

A few counts support this clone. The chain recombines TRBV2 with TRBJ1-5, with D maybe TRBD1 (6 bases). Trimming took off 6 bases at V and 5 bases at J, with 14 bases between the two ends. CDR1 SNHLY and CDR2 FYNNEI come from the germline V gene. The CDR3 has 14 amino acids. The CDR3 region is CASSTQGRDQPQHF. The CDR3 DNA reads TGTGCCAGCAGCACCCAGGGGAGGGATCAGCCCCAGCATTTT. The entire variable domain, with the rest obtained from reference TRBV2 and TRBJ1-5, is as follows: EPEVTQTPSHQVTQMGQEVILRCVPISNHLYFYWYRQILGQKVEFLVSFYNNEISEKSEIFDDQFSVERPDGSNFTLKIRSTKLEDSAMYFCASSTQGRDQPQHFGDGTRLSIL.

V gene TRBV28 combines with J gene TRBJ1-1; D perhaps matches TRBD1 (6 bases). In germline, CDR1 is MDHEN, CDR2 SYDVKM. The length of the CDR3 is 15 residues. Trimming pared 5 bases from V and 5 bases from J, leaving 18 bases between. The CDR3, as DNA: TGTGCCAGCAGTCGAGGGGGTACAGGAGGGACTGAAGCTTTCTTT. Its protein product is CASSRGGTGGTEAFF.

The rearrangement links TRBV19 to TRBJ2-2; TRBD1 might be the D (5 bases). CDR3 length equals 16 residues. V shed 1 base and J shed 6 bases, with 15 bases lying between them. The V gene's germline CDR1 is LNHDA and CDR2 SQIVND (reference sequence). CDR3 sequence reads: CASSIGAQRGAGELFF. The CDR3 nucleotides read TGTGCCAGTAGTATAGGGGCCCAAAGGGGCGCCGGGGAGCTGTTTTTT. Filled out from reference TRBV19 and TRBJ2-2, the complete variable domain reads DGGITQSPKYLFRKEGQNVTLSCEQNLNHDAMYWYRQDPGQGLRLIYYSQIVNDFQKGDIAEGYSVSREKKESFPLTVTSAQKNPTAFYLCASSIGAQRGAGELFFGEGSRLTVL.

The chain recombines TRBV5-1 with TRBJ1-1; TRBD1 might be the D (6 bases). The CDR3 totals 14 residues. CDR1 and CDR2 from the germline V gene are SGHRS and YFSETQ. V was shortened by 2 bases and J by 5 bases, with 13 bases between the two germline ends. As DNA, the CDR3 is TGCGCCAGCAGCTTTGGGGGGGCAGGAACTGAAGCTTTCTTT. Translating gives CASSFGGAGTEAFF.

This chain joins TRBV7-2 and TRBJ1-3; 8 bases map to TRBD1. J lost 4 bases, V lost 8 bases, and 13 bases had no gene match. The CDR3 runs 16 residues. CDR1 is SGHTA and CDR2 is FQGNSA in the germline V gene. CDR3 loop: CASGPQAGGSGNTIYF. The CDR3, as DNA: TGTGCCAGCGGCCCGCAGGCAGGGGGCTCCGGAAACACCATATATTTT.

For this clone: This same CDR3 is encoded by further DNA sequences in the sample. The chain carries TRBV18 and TRBJ1-4; no clear D gene. Trimming removed 1 base at V and 0 bases at J, with 6 bases between. Germline CDR1 KGHSH, CDR2 LQKENI. The CDR3 contains 15 residues. CDR3 loop: CASSPQRATNEKLFF. In DNA form, the CDR3 reads TGTGCCAGCTCACCACAGAGAGCAACTAATGAAAAACTGTTTTTT.

This clone was counted once. V usage is TRBV4-3 and J usage is TRBJ2-1, with 8 bases aligning to TRBD1. V lost 3 bases and J lost 5; bases outside the gene matches: 6. Germline V gene data show CDR1 as LGHNA and CDR2 as YSLEER. The CDR3 spans 15 residues. The CDR3 DNA follows: TGCGCCAGCAGCCAGACAGGGGCGTACGACAATGAGCAGTTCTTC. Translating gives CASSQTGAYDNEQFF.

The gene calls are TRBV15 and TRBJ2-2; a weak D match, TRBD2 (5 bases). Germline V gene data show CDR1 as LNHNV and CDR2 as YYDKDF (reference sequence). The CDR3 is made up of 16 amino acids. The ends were cut back, 1 base at V and 1 base at J, with 10 bases in the middle. The CDR3 DNA is TGTGCCACCAGCAGAGGAGGGAGAGGGAACACCGGGGAGCTGTTTTTT. As protein: CATSRGGRGNTGELFF.